This entry lists 21 T cell receptor beta chains sequenced from one sample in a study of T cell responses to AZD1222 COVID-19 vaccine (dated by TCRdb to 2020 to 2022). The sample's time point, from its label and the paper: about 28 days (+/-7) after the second vaccine dose. The label giving this sample's treatment or condition can be read as: meningococcal conjugate vaccine given as trial control. The receptor library was made with the immunoSEQ multiplex PCR assay. TCRdb holds this immuneACCESS table with in-frame rearrangements only. Some clones are missing; in checked studies, unresolved V genes explain under half, and the rest has no known cause. The sample table shows roughly 97,000 clones, and around nine tenths are seen once. The ten largest account for over 3% of the sample. Sequences were derived from peripheral blood, sampled 28 days after the second dose of the MenACWY control vaccine. These TCRs come from an adult who received the MenACWY meningococcal vaccine as a control.

The chain couples TRBV9 to TRBJ2-1, with D hard to call. CDR3 size: 15 residues. V gave up 6 bases and J gave up 2 bases, with 15 bases separating them. CDR1 is SGDLS and CDR2 is YYNGEE in the germline V gene. The CDR3 reads CASTKDGPPYNEQFF. The CDR3 DNA is TGTGCCAGCACCAAGGACGGCCCTCCCTACAATGAGCAGTTCTTC.

The chain uses TRBV28 and TRBJ2-3; no definite D call. With 0 bases removed from V and 0 bases from J, the gap between germline ends came to 13 bases. Germline values: CDR1 MDHEN, CDR2 SYDVKM. This CDR3 contains 17 residues. CDR3 region: CASSLWDVQSSTDTQYF. DNA of the CDR3: TGTGCCAGCAGTTTATGGGACGTACAGTCTAGCACAGATACGCAGTATTTT.

The chain couples TRBV5-1 to TRBJ1-1, with D tentatively TRBD1 (5 bases). CDR1 is SGHRS and CDR2 is YFSETQ in the germline V gene. CDR3 size: 13 residues. Between the trimmed V and J ends, which lost 0 bases and 7 bases, there was a span of 10 bases. CDR3 amino acids: CASSLEGLIEAFF. The CDR3 region has the DNA TGCGCCAGCAGCTTGGAGGGGCTAATTGAAGCTTTCTTT.

This sequence joins TRBV11-3 and TRBJ2-5; 11 nucleotides match TRBD1. The CDR3 sequence is 16 residues long. V trimming: 3 bases; J trimming: 7 bases; junction bases outside the gene matches: 10. Germline V gives CDR1 SGHNT, CDR2 YENEEA. The CDR3 DNA reads TGTGCCAGCAGCTTCCATTGGACAGGGGGCCTAGGGACCCAGTACTTC. Amino acid sequence: CASSFHWTGGLGTQYF.

This clone was counted once. Here the CDR3 reads CASSLRGTKNIQYF. The CDR3 nucleotides read TGTGCCAGCAGCTTGAGGGGTACCAAAAACATTCAGTACTTC. V usage is TRBV5-4 and J usage is TRBJ2-4; a possible D gene is TRBD1 (5 bases). The CDR3 extends over 14 amino acids. Germline V gene sequence: CDR1 SGHNT, CDR2 YYREEE (reference sequence). Trimming left V 1 base short and J 2 bases short, with 7 bases between.

This chain connects TRBV6-2 or TRBV6-3 to TRBJ1-2; D unclear. The CDR3 covers 14 residues. The germline CDR1 and CDR2 sequences are MNHEY and SVGEGT. The V and J ends lost 7 bases and 7 bases respectively, with 19 bases between them. CDR3: CASIPSGRRGGYTF. The CDR3 region has the DNA TGTGCCAGCATCCCGTCCGGTCGACGTGGTGGCTACACCTTC.

This clone was observed a handful of times. The chain links TRBV10-2 to TRBJ1-2; the D gene is possibly TRBD1 (6 bases). Per the germline V gene, CDR1 is WSHSY and CDR2 is SAAADI. The V gene lost 0 bases and the J gene lost 3 bases, with 26 bases spanning the gap. This CDR3 region has 20 residues. The CDR3 region has the DNA TGCGCCAGCAGTGAGTCCACCCCTTTCGCGGGGGCACCCCTAGACTATGGCTACACCTTC. Protein: CASSESTPFAGAPLDYGYTF.

The J gene is TRBJ2-2, the V gene TRBV19; TRBD1 aligns across 8 bases. In germline, CDR1 is LNHDA, CDR2 SQIVND (reference sequence). The CDR3 extends over 16 amino acids. V shed 0 bases, J shed 5 bases, and the junction held 5 bases outside the gene matches. The DNA for the CDR3 is TGTGCCAGTAGTATAGATACAGGGGGAAATACCGGGGAGCTGTTTTTT. This sequence encodes CASSIDTGGNTGELFF.

The J gene is TRBJ2-1, the V gene TRBV6-5; possibly TRBD2 for D (5 bases). From germline, CDR1 is MNHEY and CDR2 SVGAGI. CDR3 length equals 13 residues. V was shortened by 2 bases and J by 4 bases, with 6 bases between the two germline ends. Written as DNA, the CDR3 is TGTGCCAGCAGTTACGGGGAGTACAATGAGCAGTTCTTC. It specifies CASSYGEYNEQFF.

The V call is TRBV4-3, the J call TRBJ2-7; D is perhaps TRBD2 (5 bases). Germline assignment: CDR1 LGHNA and CDR2 YSLEER. V lost 1 base, J lost 2 bases, and 12 bases lay in between. The CDR3 loop spans 15 amino acids. The CDR3 here is CASSQARSGTYEQYF. The CDR3 DNA is TGCGCCAGCAGCCAAGCGCGGAGCGGAACCTACGAGCAGTACTTC.

The gene calls are TRBV11-2 and TRBJ2-5; D gene unclear. CDR3 length: 14 residues. Germline CDR1 and CDR2: SGHAT and FQNNGV. V lost 0 bases, J lost 4 bases, and 9 bases lay in between. CDR3 loop: CASSLERVGETQYF. The CDR3 DNA is TGTGCCAGCAGCTTAGAAAGGGTTGGAGAGACCCAGTACTTC.

This clone was seen only once. The V gene is TRBV6-2 or TRBV6-3, the J gene TRBJ1-5, with 7 bases lining up with TRBD1. V shed 1 base and J 3 bases; nucleotides not matched to a gene: 3. The germline gives CDR1 MNHEY, CDR2 SVGEGT. The CDR3 spans 15 residues. The DNA of the CDR3 is TGTGCCAGCAGTTACTTGACAGGGTTCAATCAGCCCCAGCATTTT. Protein: CASSYLTGFNQPQHF.

This chain uses TRBV3-1 (or the pseudogene TRBV3-2) with TRBJ1-1, with 12 bases that match TRBD1. Germline V CDR1 and CDR2: LGHDT, YNNKEL (reference sequence). Germline trimming cut 1 base from V and 5 bases from J; bases unmatched to any gene: 11. This CDR3 spans 18 amino acids. The CDR3 region has the DNA TGTGCCAGCAGCCAAGGTTTGGGACAGGGGGCGGCGGGAACTGAAGCTTTCTTT. Its protein is CASSQGLGQGAAGTEAFF.

This clone turned up a few times. The chain carries TRBV12-3 or TRBV12-4 and TRBJ1-3; no reliable D call. CDR3 size: 12 residues. V shed 10 bases and J shed 4 bases, with 11 bases lying between them. The CDR3 nucleotides read TGTGCCACCAATTATGAAGGAAACACCATATATTTT. Its translation: CATNYEGNTIYF.

As concerns this clone: Different DNA sequences within this sample yield the same CDR3. The CDR3 loop is CASSYIAEETQYF. The CDR3 coding sequence is TGTGCCAGCAGTTATATCGCCGAAGAGACCCAGTACTTC. The chain carries TRBV6-2 or TRBV6-3 and TRBJ2-5; no clear D. V was shortened by 3 bases and J by 3 bases, with 8 bases between the two germline ends. Germline-derived CDR1 and CDR2 are MNHEY and SVGEGT. CDR3 length equals 13 residues.

J is TRBJ2-3 and V is TRBV5-1; 9 nucleotides line up with TRBD2. V shed 1 base and J 1 base; nucleotides not matched to a gene: 1. The germline CDR1 and CDR2 sequences are SGHRS and YFSETQ. The CDR3 loop spans 15 amino acids. CDR3 loop: CASSLQRGGTDTQYF. The CDR3 DNA is TGCGCCAGCAGCTTGCAGCGGGGGGGCACAGATACGCAGTATTTT.

Written as DNA, the CDR3 is TGTGCCAGCTCGGGGATTCATCAAGAGACCCAGTACTTC. Translating it yields CASSGIHQETQYF. The J gene is TRBJ2-5, the V gene TRBV18, with D unresolved. This CDR3 contains 13 residues. Trimming shortened V by 6 bases and J by 2 bases, and 10 bases separated the two germline ends. CDR1 KGHSH and CDR2 LQKENI come from the germline V gene.

J is TRBJ1-2 and V is TRBV3-1 (or the pseudogene TRBV3-2), with D perhaps matching TRBD1 (5 bases). CDR1 LGHDT and CDR2 YNNKEL come from the germline V gene (reference sequence). The CDR3 runs to 13 residues. Trimming pared 6 bases from V and 2 bases from J, leaving 10 bases between. CDR3 DNA sequence: TGTGCCAGCAGATCGTGGGGGAACTATGGCTACACCTTC. Translated, it gives CASRSWGNYGYTF.

The chain employs TRBV21-1 and TRBJ2-7. TRBV21-1 is a pseudogene segment. CDR3 length equals 15 residues. The CDR3 loop is CASSKEAHKGYEQYF. DNA for the CDR3: TGTGCCAGCAGCAAAGAGGCCCACAAAGGCTACGAGCAGTACTTC.

This clone showed up just once. This rearrangement joins TRBV5-1 to TRBJ2-7; 8 bases are a match to TRBD1. The CDR3 loop spans 14 amino acids. V lost 0 bases to trimming and J lost 5 bases; unmatched junction nucleotides: 4. Germline loops: CDR1 SGHRS, CDR2 YFSETQ. The CDR3 loop reads CASSLAPGGNEQYF. The CDR3 bases are TGCGCCAGCAGCTTGGCGCCAGGGGGCAACGAGCAGTACTTC.

The V gene is TRBV6-5, the J gene TRBJ2-7; 7 bases are a match to TRBD1. V gave up 4 bases and J gave up 3 bases; unmatched junction bases: 6. The germline gives CDR1 MNHEY, CDR2 SVGAGI. The CDR3 spans 14 residues. The CDR3 sequence is CASSFRTGGYEQYF. The CDR3 DNA follows: TGTGCCAGCAGTTTCCGGACAGGCGGCTACGAGCAGTACTTC.